This T cell receptor beta chain was retrieved from a study of blood T cell repertoires in COVID-19. Study-level background: The United States, Italy and Spain were the sources of the acute and convalescent COVID-19 samples. In each case, the material was cDNA or gDNA derived from T cells, B-cell-depleted T cells, or PBMCs.

In the original analysis: Using reference gene primer amplification, nucleated cell counts were estimated. Profiling relied on immunoSEQ multiplex PCR, and the TCRdb table lists in-frame clones only, not all of them. Clone size and V and J calls were adopted from that table, with D and trimming inferred from the DNA. The sample shows around 130,000 clones, about 86% of them seen only once. This clonotype was obtained from a woman aged 50 to 60 who had recovered from COVID-19. The sample was peripheral blood.

The CDR3 nucleotides are TGTGCCAGCAGCCGACAGGGAGGAAACACCATATATTTT. Translation: CASSRQGGNTIYF. This chain links TRBV3-1 (or the pseudogene TRBV3-2) with TRBJ1-3; 7 bases line up with TRBD1. V lost 4 bases, J lost 4 bases, and 1 base stayed unmatched. Germline-derived CDR1 and CDR2 are LGHDT and YNNKEL (reference sequence). This CDR3 comprises 13 residues.